Below are 5 T cell receptor beta chains sequenced from a single sample in a study of T cell repertoires in cytomegalovirus infection. From the reads, TCRdb called clonotypes with MiXCR, one entry per CDR3 protein. The table includes roughly 700,000 distinct CDR3 sequences, roughly 30% detected once. No antigen has been identified for these receptors. Sequenced material: cultured PBMCs, taken from culture after CMV antigen stimulation. These receptors all come from a human donor in good health (CMV status not recorded). Some clones in this sample may be carry-over from other donors' samples.

This clonotype turned up a few times. The chain links TRBV6-1 to TRBJ2-7; 13 bases line up with TRBD2. V gave up 7 bases and J gave up 3 bases; unmatched junction bases: 6. The CDR3 is 15 residues long. The V gene's germline CDR1 is MNHNS and CDR2 SASEGT. CDR3 bases: TGTGCCAGCACCGAGGGACTAGCGGGACTCTACGAGCAGTACTTC. Amino acid sequence: CASTEGLAGLYEQYF.

This clonotype was observed a few times. The J gene is TRBJ2-5, the V gene TRBV7-2, with D possibly matching TRBD2 (6 bases). The germline V gene has CDR1 SGHTA and CDR2 FQGNSA. Deletions cut 1 base from V and 12 bases from J, with 15 bases between. CDR3 length: 13 residues. The chain's CDR3 is CASSLGGSGHEYF. For the CDR3, the DNA is TGTGCCAGCAGCTTAGGCGGTAGCGGCCATGAGTACTTC.

The table lists this clonotype with a few counts. The chain combines TRBV6-1 with TRBJ1-3; D unclear. This CDR3 contains 15 residues. CDR1 MNHNS and CDR2 SASEGT come from the germline V gene. Trimming left V 1 base short and J 4 bases short, with 11 bases between. The CDR3 coding sequence is TGTGCCAGCAGTGAAGGATACCAAATGGGAAACACCATATATTTT. Its protein product is CASSEGYQMGNTIYF.

This sequence joins TRBV7-9 and TRBJ1-1, with unresolved D. Germline CDR1 and CDR2: SEHNR and FQNEAQ (reference sequence). The CDR3 has 13 amino acids. V lost 6 bases, J lost 1 base, and 9 bases lay in between. The CDR3 DNA reads as TGTGCCAGCAGAAGGGAGGAGAACACTGAAGCTTTCTTT. Translating gives CASRREENTEAFF.

The CDR3 loop is CSAPRDFFLNEQFF. The CDR3 nucleotides read TGCAGTGCTCCCCGGGACTTTTTTCTGAATGAGCAGTTCTTC. The chain employs TRBV20-1 and TRBJ2-1; D perhaps matches TRBD2 (6 bases). V was pared by 5 bases and J by 7 bases, with 18 bases between. CDR3 length equals 14 residues. Germline lookup yields CDR1 DFQATT and CDR2 SNEGSKA (reference sequence).